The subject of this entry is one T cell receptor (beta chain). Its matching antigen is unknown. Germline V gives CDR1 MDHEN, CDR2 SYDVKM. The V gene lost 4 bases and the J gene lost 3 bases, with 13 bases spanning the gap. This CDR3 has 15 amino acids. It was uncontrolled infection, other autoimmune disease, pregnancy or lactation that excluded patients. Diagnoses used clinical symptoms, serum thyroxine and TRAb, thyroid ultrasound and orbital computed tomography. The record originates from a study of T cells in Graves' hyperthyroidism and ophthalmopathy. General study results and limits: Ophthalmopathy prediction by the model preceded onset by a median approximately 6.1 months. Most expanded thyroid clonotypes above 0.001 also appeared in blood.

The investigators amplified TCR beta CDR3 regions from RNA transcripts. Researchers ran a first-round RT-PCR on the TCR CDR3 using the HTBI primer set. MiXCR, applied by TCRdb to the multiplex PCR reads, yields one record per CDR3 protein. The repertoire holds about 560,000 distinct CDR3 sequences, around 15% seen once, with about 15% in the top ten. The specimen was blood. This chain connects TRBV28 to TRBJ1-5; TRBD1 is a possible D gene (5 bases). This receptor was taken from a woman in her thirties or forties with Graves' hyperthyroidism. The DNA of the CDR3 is TGTGCCAGCAGTTCCGGGACCTGGGACAATCAGCCCCAGCATTTT. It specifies CASSSGTWDNQPQHF. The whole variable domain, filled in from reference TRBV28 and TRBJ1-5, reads DVKVTQSSRYLVKRTGEKVFLECVQDMDHENMFWYRQDPGLGLRLIYFSYDVKMKEKGDIPEGYSVSREKKERFSLILESASTNQTSMYLCASSSGTWDNQPQHFGDGTRLSIL.